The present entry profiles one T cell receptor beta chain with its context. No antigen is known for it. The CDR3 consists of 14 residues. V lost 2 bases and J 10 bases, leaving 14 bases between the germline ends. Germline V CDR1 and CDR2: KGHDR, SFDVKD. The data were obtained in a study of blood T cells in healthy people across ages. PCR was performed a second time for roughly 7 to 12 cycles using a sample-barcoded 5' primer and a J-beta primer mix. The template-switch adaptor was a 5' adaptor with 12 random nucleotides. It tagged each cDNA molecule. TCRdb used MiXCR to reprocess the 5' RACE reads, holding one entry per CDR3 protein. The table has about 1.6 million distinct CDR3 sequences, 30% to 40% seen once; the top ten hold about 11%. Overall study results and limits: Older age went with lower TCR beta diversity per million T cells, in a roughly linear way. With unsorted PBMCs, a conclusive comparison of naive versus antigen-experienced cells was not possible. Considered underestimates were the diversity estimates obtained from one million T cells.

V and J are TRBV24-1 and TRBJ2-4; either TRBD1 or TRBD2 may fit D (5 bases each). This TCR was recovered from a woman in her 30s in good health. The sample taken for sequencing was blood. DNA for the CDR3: TGTGCCACCAGTGATTCCACAGGACTGCCGATTCAGTACTTC. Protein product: CATSDSTGLPIQYF.